The 23 T cell receptor beta chains reported below all come from one sample, sequenced in a study of blood T cells in healthy people across ages. The authors ran a second PCR of roughly 6 to 12 cycles using a sample-barcoded 5' primer and a J-beta primer mix. MiXCR, run by TCRdb on the 5' RACE reads, gives a single entry per CDR3 protein. The table lists about 1.4 million distinct CDR3 sequences, approximately 59% of them singletons. The sample was blood. Every receptor here comes from a man between 18 and 29 years old in good health.

A few counts support this clonotype. This chain connects TRBV30 to TRBJ2-5; TRBD1 agrees at 7 bases. Germline V gene lookup returns CDR1 GTSNPN and CDR2 SVGIG (reference sequence). The ends lost 4 bases at V and 2 bases at J; junction bases unmatched: 4. The CDR3 has 13 amino acids. CDR3 nucleotide sequence: TGTGCCTGGAATACAGGGGCTCAAGAGACCCAGTACTTC. Translated, it gives CAWNTGAQETQYF.

V usage is TRBV9 and J usage is TRBJ2-7; TRBD1 matches at 7 bases. The CDR3 contains 15 residues. Germline V lookup: CDR1 SGDLS, CDR2 YYNGEE. With V trimmed by 3 bases and J by 2 bases, 8 bases remained unmatched. The CDR3 DNA sequence: TGTGCCAGCAGCGGGCCCGGGACAGTCGCCTACGAGCAGTACTTC. It codes for CASSGPGTVAYEQYF.

This clonotype was picked up one time. This chain links TRBV6-5 with TRBJ2-7; 10 bases align to TRBD2. There are 17 residues in the CDR3. Germline trimming cut 0 bases from V and 5 bases from J; bases unmatched to any gene: 10. Germline V gives CDR1 MNHEY, CDR2 SVGAGI. The CDR3 protein is CASSYSLAGAREDEQYF. The CDR3 DNA reads TGTGCCAGCAGTTACTCGCTAGCGGGAGCTCGGGAAGACGAGCAGTACTTC.

The rearrangement uses TRBV7-2 and TRBJ1-4; D unresolved. The V and J ends lost 1 base and 0 bases respectively, with 9 bases between them. The CDR3 runs 16 residues. Looked up from germline, CDR1 is SGHTA and CDR2 is FQGNSA. Here the CDR3 DNA reads TGTGCCAGCAGCTTAGTGGTGGATGCAACTAATGAAAAACTGTTTTTT. Residues: CASSLVVDATNEKLFF.

V gene TRBV25-1 combines with J gene TRBJ1-6; D unclear. V was trimmed by 4 bases and J by 6 bases, leaving 10 bases between them. The CDR3 runs to 14 residues. CDR1 and CDR2 (germline): MGHDK, SYGVNS. CDR3 in DNA: TGTGCCAGCAGTGTAGCCTCGTTTAATTCACCCCTCCACTTT. Its translation: CASSVASFNSPLHF.

This clonotype has more than one count but fewer than ten. V usage is TRBV10-3 and J usage is TRBJ2-3, with TRBD2 matching over 9 bases. After removal of 6 bases from V and 5 bases from J, the junction contained 6 bases not matched to a gene. This CDR3 is built from 14 residues. Germline CDR1 is ENHRY and CDR2 is SYGVKD. The CDR3: CAIRPAGGQDTQYF. The CDR3 bases are TGTGCCATCAGGCCCGCGGGGGGGCAAGATACGCAGTATTTT.

This clonotype has at least ten counts. V is TRBV20-1 and J is TRBJ2-1, with 8 bases that match TRBD1. The CDR3 is 15 residues long. Per germline, CDR1 DFQATT and CDR2 SNEGSKA (reference sequence). After removal of 5 bases from V and 10 bases from J, the junction contained 16 bases not matched to a gene. CDR3 bases: TGCAGTGCTCGGGGGCCTTTGGACAGGGAAGGGGAGCAGTTCTTC. It specifies CSARGPLDREGEQFF.

The V gene is TRBV7-2, the J gene TRBJ2-7; 11 bases match TRBD2. CDR1 and CDR2 from the germline V gene are SGHTA and FQGNSA. The CDR3 extends over 15 amino acids. Germline trimming cut 3 bases from V and 3 bases from J; bases unmatched to any gene: 4. The DNA for the CDR3 is TGTGCCAGCAGCTTGACTAGCGGGGTGATCTACGAGCAGTACTTC. Encoded protein: CASSLTSGVIYEQYF. Looking up the rest from reference TRBV7-2 and TRBJ2-7 gives the full variable domain: GAGVSQSPSNKVTEKGKDVELRCDPISGHTALYWYRQSLGQGLEFLIYFQGNSAPDKSGLPSDRFSAERTGGSVSTLTIQRTQQEDSAVYLCASSLTSGVIYEQYFGPGTRLTVT.

This clonotype showed up just a few times. The chain has TRBV28 and TRBJ1-2; D gene uncertain. V lost 2 bases to trimming and J lost 4 bases, with 8 bases between them. Germline-derived CDR1 and CDR2 are MDHEN and SYDVKM. CDR3 length: 13 residues. The CDR3 here is CASSLETTYGYTF. The CDR3 nucleotides are TGTGCCAGCAGTTTAGAGACCACCTATGGCTACACCTTC.

This clonotype was seen a handful of times. This chain joins TRBV29-1 and TRBJ2-3, with a tentative D call TRBD1 (7 bases). Germline V gene data show CDR1 as SQVTM and CDR2 as ANQGSEA. CDR3 length equals 12 residues. V was pared by 4 bases and J by 5 bases, with 10 bases between. The CDR3 coding sequence is TGCAGCGTTGGACAGGGAGGAGATACGCAGTATTTT. It encodes CSVGQGGDTQYF.

The chain couples TRBV12-3 or TRBV12-4 to TRBJ1-1; 10 positions agree with TRBD1. There are 13 residues in the CDR3. The J segment lost 12 bases and the V segment lost 5 bases, leaving 9 bases of the junction unmatched. CDR3 sequence (DNA): TGTGCCAGCAGTGACCCGGGACAGGGGCGGACTTTCTTT. Protein: CASSDPGQGRTFF.

The J gene is TRBJ2-2, the V gene TRBV6-5; 7 bases agree with TRBD1. Germline CDR1 is MNHEY and CDR2 is SVGAGI. The length of the CDR3 is 14 residues. The V and J ends lost 7 bases and 3 bases, in that order; junction bases with no gene match: 5. The CDR3 nucleotides are TGTGCCAGCACGTGGACAGGTCACACCGGGGAGCTGTTTTTT. Its translation: CASTWTGHTGELFF.

V usage is TRBV29-1 and J usage is TRBJ2-3; perhaps TRBD2 as D (5 bases). The ends were cut back, 8 bases at V and 1 base at J, with 16 bases in the middle. The CDR3 totals 14 residues. In germline, CDR1 is SQVTM, CDR2 ANQGSEA. The CDR3 coding sequence is TGCAGCTGTCTAGAGGGCGGGCGCACAGATACGCAGTATTTT. Its translation: CSCLEGGRTDTQYF.

About this clonotype itself: Mismatch with germline at one junction end may stem from a read error. The chain employs TRBV7-7 and TRBJ2-5; the match to TRBD2 covers 10 bases. CDR1 is SSHAT and CDR2 is FNYEAQ in the germline V gene (reference sequence). The CDR3 totals 16 residues. The CDR3 loop reads CASSASGGLTQETQYF. The CDR3 DNA is TGTGCTAGCAGTGCTAGCGGGGGCCTCACACAAGAGACCCAGTACTTC.

V usage is TRBV20-1 and J usage is TRBJ2-5, with 12 bases fitting TRBD2. With the DNA end fitting TRBJ2-7 better, the J assignment may be wrong. There are 16 residues in the CDR3. Germline V gene sequence: CDR1 DFQATT, CDR2 SNEGSKA (reference sequence). CDR3: CSARDWMTSGGSEQYF. The DNA of the CDR3 is TGCAGTGCTAGAGATTGGATGACTAGCGGGGGCAGCGAGCAGTACTTC.

The V gene is TRBV2, the J gene TRBJ2-7, with TRBD1 identical over 8 bases. Looked up from germline, CDR1 is SNHLY and CDR2 is FYNNEI. Trimming took 9 bases from V and 2 from J; bases not matched to a gene: 6. The length of the CDR3 is 13 residues. The CDR3 reads CASRTGYTYEQYF. Written as DNA, the CDR3 is TGTGCCAGTAGGACAGGGTACACCTACGAGCAGTACTTC.

The V and J genes are TRBV20-1 and TRBJ2-1; TRBD2 matches at 9 bases. Germline loops: CDR1 DFQATT, CDR2 SNEGSKA (reference sequence). The CDR3 runs to 15 residues. Trimming removed 0 bases from V and 13 bases from J; junction bases left unmatched: 13. The CDR3 DNA sequence: TGCAGTGCTAGAGATCCGTCTAGCGGGACACAGACCCAGTTCTTC. Translated: CSARDPSSGTQTQFF.

The chain combines TRBV28 with TRBJ1-4, with D maybe TRBD1 (6 bases). With 5 bases removed from V and 6 bases from J, the gap between germline ends came to 10 bases. The CDR3 is 13 amino acids. CDR1 is MDHEN, CDR2 SYDVKM, per germline. CDR3 region: CASSTPGDEKLFF. Written as DNA, the CDR3 is TGTGCCAGCAGTACCCCAGGGGATGAAAAACTGTTTTTT.

The V call is TRBV7-9, the J call TRBJ2-3, with TRBD2 identical over 9 bases. J was trimmed by 6 bases and V by 5 bases; bases with no gene match: 9. Germline CDR1 reads SEHNR; CDR2 reads FQNEAQ (reference sequence). The CDR3 is made up of 15 amino acids. The CDR3 spells CASSPGTSRADTQYF. Here the CDR3 DNA reads TGTGCCAGCAGCCCGGGGACTAGCCGGGCGGATACGCAGTATTTT.

This chain connects TRBV2 to TRBJ2-4; D is undetermined. With the DNA end fitting TRBJ2-5 better, the J assignment may be wrong. The length of the CDR3 is 16 residues. The germline gives CDR1 SNHLY, CDR2 FYNNEI. The CDR3 loop reads CASSTSRLRAQETQYF. In DNA form, the CDR3 reads TGTGCCAGCAGCACCTCCAGACTCCGGGCACAAGAGACCCAGTACTTC.

This clonotype was seen a handful of times. V is TRBV6-6 and J is TRBJ1-2; no firm D call. The germline CDR1 and CDR2 sequences are MNHNY and SVGAGI (reference sequence). Trimming stripped 4 bases from V and 3 bases from J, with 9 bases between. The CDR3 is 13 amino acids. This chain's CDR3 is CASSSNGYYGYTF. The CDR3 bases are TGTGCCAGCAGTTCAAACGGTTACTATGGCTACACCTTC.

Comment on this clonotype: A junction boundary mismatches the germline segment, possibly from a read error. The chain has TRBV9 and TRBJ2-1; 11 positions agree with TRBD1. Germline values: CDR1 SGDLS, CDR2 YYNGEE. CDR3 length equals 15 residues. CDR3 nucleotides: TGTGCCAGTAGCGTGGCCGGACAGGGGGCTGGGGAGCAGTTCTTC. Its translation: CASSVAGQGAGEQFF.

The chain couples TRBV7-2 to TRBJ2-1; 11 bases map to TRBD2. V was clipped by 1 base and J by 9 bases; unmatched bases: 8. Germline V lookup: CDR1 SGHTA, CDR2 FQGNSA. The CDR3 extends over 16 amino acids. Here the CDR3 reads CASSLGLAGGFGEQFF. CDR3 DNA: TGTGCCAGCAGCTTAGGCCTAGCGGGAGGTTTCGGTGAGCAGTTCTTC. Full variable domain (remainder filled in from reference TRBV7-2 and TRBJ2-1): GAGVSQSPSNKVTEKGKDVELRCDPISGHTALYWYRQSLGQGLEFLIYFQGNSAPDKSGLPSDRFSAERTGGSVSTLTIQRTQQEDSAVYLCASSLGLAGGFGEQFFGPGTRLTVL.